A selection of T cell receptor beta chains follows, all from one sample in a study of naive and memory T cell subsets. TCRdb re-called the UMI-ligation and nested PCR reads with MiXCR, one entry per CDR3 protein. The sample has about 90,000 distinct CDR3 sequences; over 9% are singletons. Sample: naive CD4+ T cells from blood. Receptor source: a human donor in good health. The CDR3 runs from the conserved cysteine through the conserved F or W. A D gene is named only where the DNA matches it firmly. Part of the rows lack a size; the others show once, few, many or a class for expanded clones.

clone_size	v_call	j_call	d_call	cdr3_aa	cdr3_nt
many	TRBV21-1	TRBJ1-2	NA	CASPLGSYYGYTF	TGTGCCAGCCCCCTCGGGTCCTACTATGGCTACACCTTC
many	TRBV10-3	TRBJ2-5	NA	CAISETVRETQYF	TGTGCCATCAGCGAGACAGTCCGGGAGACCCAGTACTTC
few	TRBV7-9	TRBJ2-7	TRBD1	CASSFGTGWQYF	TGTGCCAGCAGCTTTGGGACAGGATGGCAGTACTTC
NA	TRBV19	TRBJ2-5	TRBD1	CASSTASGTGLMETQYF	TGTGCCAGTAGTACCGCCTCCGGGACAGGGCTCATGGAGACCCAGTACTTC
NA	TRBV29-1	TRBJ1-3	NA	CSVARGSGNTIYF	TGCAGCGTTGCCCGGGGGTCAGGAAACACCATATATTTT
NA	TRBV12-3/TRBV12-4	TRBJ1-5	NA	CASSLATGNQPQHF	TGTGCCAGCAGTTTAGCTACAGGGAATCAGCCCCAGCATTTT
few	TRBV29-1	TRBJ1-4	NA	CSVEQGRGEKLFF	TGCAGCGTTGAGCAGGGACGGGGTGAAAAACTGTTTTTT
many	TRBV5-6	TRBJ2-5	NA	CASSLQGKEETQYF	TGTGCCAGCAGCCTACAGGGAAAGGAAGAGACCCAGTACTTC
NA	TRBV10-3	TRBJ2-1	TRBD2	CAISGLAGAGEQFF	TGTGCCATCAGTGGACTAGCGGGGGCCGGTGAGCAGTTCTTC
NA	TRBV7-7	TRBJ1-3	NA	CPGDWANSGNTIYF	TGCCCCGGGGATTGGGCGAACTCTGGAAACACCATATATTTT
few	TRBV20-1	TRBJ2-3	NA	CSASPTDTQYF	TGCAGTGCTAGCCCCACAGATACGCAGTATTTT
NA	TRBV3-1	TRBJ2-1	TRBD1	CASSQPLGQGVGNEQFF	TGTGCCAGCAGCCAACCCCTGGGACAGGGGGTCGGTAATGAGCAGTTCTTC
NA	TRBV28	TRBJ1-1	NA	CASSFKRIRNTEAFF	TGTGCCAGCAGTTTTAAAAGGATACGGAACACTGAAGCTTTCTTT
few	TRBV7-2	TRBJ1-1	TRBD1	CASSPDRVSEAFF	TGTGCCAGCAGCCCGGACAGGGTTTCTGAAGCTTTCTTT
few	TRBV7-2	TRBJ1-1	NA	CASSSPTGTMNTEAFF	TGTGCCAGCAGCTCCCCGACAGGCACAATGAACACTGAAGCTTTCTTT
NA	TRBV6-2/TRBV6-3	TRBJ1-2	TRBD1	CASSSGQGIYGYTF	TGTGCCAGCAGTTCGGGACAGGGGATCTATGGCTACACCTTC
NA	TRBV7-2	TRBJ2-3	TRBD2	CASSLDGTSGSSDTQYF	TGTGCCAGCAGCTTAGATGGGACTAGCGGGAGTTCTGATACGCAGTATTTT
many	TRBV12-3/TRBV12-4	TRBJ2-6	NA	CASSLLRGSGANVLTF	TGTGCCAGCAGTTTGTTGAGGGGCTCCGGGGCCAACGTCCTGACTTTC
few	TRBV10-3	TRBJ1-5	NA	CATWGGANNQPQHF	TGTGCCACCTGGGGAGGGGCTAACAATCAGCCCCAGCATTTT
NA	TRBV5-1	TRBJ1-1	TRBD1	CASSSLDRGRTEAFF	TGCGCCAGCAGCTCCCTGGACAGGGGTAGAACTGAAGCTTTCTTT
many	TRBV14	TRBJ2-7	TRBD1	CASSRPGQGAYEQYF	TGTGCCAGCAGCCGCCCGGGACAGGGGGCCTACGAGCAGTACTTC
NA	TRBV7-3	TRBJ1-1	NA	CASSVDWNTEAFF	TGTGCCAGCAGCGTCGATTGGAACACTGAAGCTTTCTTT
NA	TRBV28	TRBJ2-7	NA	CASSGGVYEQYF	TGTGCCAGCAGTGGCGGAGTCTACGAGCAGTACTTC
NA	TRBV6-6	TRBJ1-5	TRBD1	CASSSTGAYSNQPQHF	TGTGCCAGCAGTTCGACAGGGGCCTATAGCAATCAGCCCCAGCATTTT
few	TRBV7-2	TRBJ2-1	NA	CASSLDPINEQFF	TGTGCCAGCAGCTTAGACCCGATAAATGAGCAGTTCTTC
NA	TRBV25-1	TRBJ2-7	TRBD2	CASRPTSGKSSYEQYF	TGTGCCAGCAGACCAACTAGCGGGAAAAGCTCCTACGAGCAGTACTTC
few	TRBV7-9	TRBJ1-3	NA	CASRVGDGNTIYF	TGTGCCAGCAGGGTAGGGGATGGAAACACCATATATTTT
many	TRBV20-1	TRBJ1-1	NA	CSALSANTEAFF	TGCAGTGCTCTTTCGGCGAACACTGAAGCTTTCTTT